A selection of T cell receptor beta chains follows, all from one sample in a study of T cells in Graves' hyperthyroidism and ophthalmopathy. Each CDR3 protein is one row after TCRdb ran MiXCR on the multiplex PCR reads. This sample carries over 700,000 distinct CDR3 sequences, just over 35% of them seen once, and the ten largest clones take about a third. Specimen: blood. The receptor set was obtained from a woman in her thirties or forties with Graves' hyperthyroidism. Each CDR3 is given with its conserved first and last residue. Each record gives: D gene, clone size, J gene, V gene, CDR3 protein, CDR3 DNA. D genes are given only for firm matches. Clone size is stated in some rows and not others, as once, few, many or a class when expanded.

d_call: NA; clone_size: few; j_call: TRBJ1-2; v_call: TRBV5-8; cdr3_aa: CASSWGTGIYGYTF; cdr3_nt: TGTGCCAGCAGCTGGGGTACAGGGATCTATGGCTACACCTTC
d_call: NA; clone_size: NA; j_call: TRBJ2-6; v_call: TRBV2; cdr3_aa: CASSSGTTEAF; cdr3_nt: TGTGCCAGCAGCTCGGGCACGACTGAAGCTTTC
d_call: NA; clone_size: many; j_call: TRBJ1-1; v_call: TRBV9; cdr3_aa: CASGPSGGDGEEAFF; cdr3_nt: TGTGCCAGCGGACCCTCAGGTGGGGACGGAGAGGAAGCTTTCTTT
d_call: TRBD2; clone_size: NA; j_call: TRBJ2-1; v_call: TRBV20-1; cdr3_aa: CSARTSSSEQFF; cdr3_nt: TGCAGTGCTAGGACTAGCAGCTCTGAGCAGTTCTTC
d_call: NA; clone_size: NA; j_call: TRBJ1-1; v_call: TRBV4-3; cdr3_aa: CASSQDPDSNTEAFF; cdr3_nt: TGCGCCAGCAGCCAAGACCCCGACAGTAACACTGAAGCTTTCTTT
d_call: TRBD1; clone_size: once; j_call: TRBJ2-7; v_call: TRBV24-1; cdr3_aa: CASSRIGQGTYEQYF; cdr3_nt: TGTGCCAGCAGTAGGATCGGACAGGGGACTTACGAGCAGTACTTC
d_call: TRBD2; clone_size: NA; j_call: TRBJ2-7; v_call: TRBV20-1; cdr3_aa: CSAPPQAGTSGSHYEQYF; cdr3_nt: TGCAGTGCTCCCCCTCAAGCCGGGACTAGCGGGAGCCACTACGAGCAGTACTTC
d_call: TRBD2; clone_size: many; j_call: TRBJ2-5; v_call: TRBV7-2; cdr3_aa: CASSSALAGPQETQYF; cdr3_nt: TGTGCCAGCAGCTCAGCTCTAGCGGGCCCCCAAGAGACCCAGTACTTC
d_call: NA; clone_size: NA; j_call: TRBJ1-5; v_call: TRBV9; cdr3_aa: CASSPYRGSQPQHF; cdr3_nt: TGTGCCAGCAGCCCCTATCGCGGAAGTCAGCCCCAGCATTTT
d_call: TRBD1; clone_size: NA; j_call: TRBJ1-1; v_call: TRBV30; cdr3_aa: CAWTVWGTGSAFF; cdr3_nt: TGTGCCTGGACCGTGTGGGGGACAGGGAGTGCTTTCTTT
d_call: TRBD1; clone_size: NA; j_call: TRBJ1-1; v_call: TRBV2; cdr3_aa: CASTGRGFLEAFF; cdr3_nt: TGTGCCAGCACTGGCAGGGGGTTCCTTGAAGCTTTCTTT
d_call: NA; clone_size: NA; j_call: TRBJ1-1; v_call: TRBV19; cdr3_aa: CASRSDTEAFF; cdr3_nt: TGTGCCAGTAGATCAGACACTGAAGCTTTCTTT
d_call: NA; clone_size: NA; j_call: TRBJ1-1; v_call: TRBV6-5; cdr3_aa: CASRPIQGGITEAFF; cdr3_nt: TGTGCCAGCAGGCCCATCCAGGGCGGTATTACTGAAGCTTTCTTT
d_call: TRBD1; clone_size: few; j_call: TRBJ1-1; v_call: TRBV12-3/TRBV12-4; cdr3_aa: CASRELGRGQTEAFF; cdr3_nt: TGTGCCAGCAGGGAGTTGGGGAGGGGGCAAACTGAAGCTTTCTTT
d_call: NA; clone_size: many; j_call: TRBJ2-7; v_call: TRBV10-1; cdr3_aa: CASMAEYSYEQYF; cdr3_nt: TGCGCCAGCATGGCAGAGTACTCCTACGAGCAGTACTTC
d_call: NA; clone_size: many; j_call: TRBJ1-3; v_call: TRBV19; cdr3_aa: CASSIWPGSTGNTIYF; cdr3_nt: TGTGCCAGTAGTATTTGGCCGGGTTCGACTGGAAACACCATATATTTT
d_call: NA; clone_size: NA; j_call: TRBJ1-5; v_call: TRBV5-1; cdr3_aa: CASSQVTGSQPQHF; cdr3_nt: TGCGCCAGCAGCCAAGTAACGGGTAGTCAGCCCCAGCATTTT
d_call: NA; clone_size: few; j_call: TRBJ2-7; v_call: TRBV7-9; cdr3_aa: CASSLPPPGVEQYF; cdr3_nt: TGTGCCAGCAGCTTACCCCCTCCAGGGGTCGAGCAGTACTTC
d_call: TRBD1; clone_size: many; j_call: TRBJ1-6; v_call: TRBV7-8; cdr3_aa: CASSYRTGGAGNSPLHF; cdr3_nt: TGTGCCAGCAGCTACCGGACAGGGGGCGCGGGTAATTCACCCCTCCACTTT
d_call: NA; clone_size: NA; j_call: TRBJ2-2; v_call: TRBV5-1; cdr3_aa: CASSHSYTGELFF; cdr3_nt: TGTGCCAGCAGCCACAGTTACACCGGGGAGCTGTTTTTT
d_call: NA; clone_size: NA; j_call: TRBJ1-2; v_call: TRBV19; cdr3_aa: CASSRSGQTYGYTF; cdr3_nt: TGTGCCAGCTCCCGGTCAGGACAGACCTATGGCTACACCTTC
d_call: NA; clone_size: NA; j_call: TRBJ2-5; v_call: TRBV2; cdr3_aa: CASMLNGNQETQYF; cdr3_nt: TGTGCCAGCATGCTCAACGGGAACCAAGAGACCCAGTACTTC
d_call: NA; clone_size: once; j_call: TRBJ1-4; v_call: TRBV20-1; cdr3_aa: CSASGGSDEKLFF; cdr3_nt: TGCAGTGCTAGTGGGGGATCGGATGAAAAACTGTTTTTT
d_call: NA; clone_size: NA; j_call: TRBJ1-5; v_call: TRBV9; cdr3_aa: CASVATGSSNQPQHF; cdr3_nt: TGTGCCAGCGTTGCCACAGGGTCGAGCAATCAGCCCCAGCATTTT
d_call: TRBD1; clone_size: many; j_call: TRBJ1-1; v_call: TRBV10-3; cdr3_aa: CAISAGQLSTEAFF; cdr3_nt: TGTGCCATCAGTGCGGGACAGCTGAGCACTGAAGCTTTCTTT
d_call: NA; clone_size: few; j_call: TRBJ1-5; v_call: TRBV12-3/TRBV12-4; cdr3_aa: CASSLRVQGQPQHF; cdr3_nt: TGTGCCAGCAGTTTACGCGTTCAGGGCCAGCCCCAGCATTTT
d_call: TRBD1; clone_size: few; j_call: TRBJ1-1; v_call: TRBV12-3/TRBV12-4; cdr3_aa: CASSQQGAQNTEAFF; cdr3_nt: TGTGCCAGCAGCCAACAGGGGGCCCAGAACACTGAAGCTTTCTTT
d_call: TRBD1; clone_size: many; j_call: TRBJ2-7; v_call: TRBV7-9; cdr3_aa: CASSLVRQGAPEQYF; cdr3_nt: TGTGCCAGCAGCTTAGTTCGGCAGGGGGCGCCCGAGCAGTACTTC
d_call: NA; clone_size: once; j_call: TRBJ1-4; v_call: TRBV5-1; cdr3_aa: CASSWVGAEKLFF; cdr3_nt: TGTGCCAGCAGCTGGGTGGGGGCAGAAAAACTGTTTTTT
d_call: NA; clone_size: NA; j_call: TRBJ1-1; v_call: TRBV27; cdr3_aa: CASSLWGVENTEAFF; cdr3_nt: TGTGCCAGCAGTTTGTGGGGAGTGGAGAACACTGAAGCTTTCTTT
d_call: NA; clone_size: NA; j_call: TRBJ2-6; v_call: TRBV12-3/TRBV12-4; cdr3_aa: CASTNPTGANVLTF; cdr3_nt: TGTGCCAGCACCAACCCAACTGGGGCCAACGTCCTGACTTTC
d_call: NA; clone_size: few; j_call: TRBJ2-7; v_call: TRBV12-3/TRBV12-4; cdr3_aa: CASSSQDLAYEQYF; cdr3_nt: TGTGCCAGCAGTTCCCAGGATCTAGCCTACGAGCAGTACTTC
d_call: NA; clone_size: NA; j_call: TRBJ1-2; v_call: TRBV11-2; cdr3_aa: CASSVGGENTF; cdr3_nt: TGTGCCAGCAGTGTAGGAGGGGAAAACACCTTC
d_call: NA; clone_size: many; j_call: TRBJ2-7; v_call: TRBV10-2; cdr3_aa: CASSESGEQYF; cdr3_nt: TGCGCCAGCAGTGAGTCGGGCGAGCAGTACTTC
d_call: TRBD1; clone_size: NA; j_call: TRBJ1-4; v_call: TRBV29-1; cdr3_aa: CSVENRGYGEKLFF; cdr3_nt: TGCAGCGTTGAAAACAGGGGGTATGGTGAAAAACTGTTTTTT
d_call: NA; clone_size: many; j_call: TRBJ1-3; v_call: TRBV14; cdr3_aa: CASSQVSSQGSGNTIYF; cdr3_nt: TGTGCCAGCAGCCAAGTTTCGTCCCAGGGTTCGGGAAACACCATATATTTT
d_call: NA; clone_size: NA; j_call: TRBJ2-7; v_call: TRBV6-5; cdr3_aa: CASSSLGGGTYEQYF; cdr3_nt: TGTGCCAGCAGTTCCCTCGGCGGGGGCACCTACGAGCAGTACTTC
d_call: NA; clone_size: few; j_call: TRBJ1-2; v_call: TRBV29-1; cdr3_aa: CSVRVYGLYGYTF; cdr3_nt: TGCAGCGTTCGGGTTTACGGGCTCTATGGCTACACCTTC
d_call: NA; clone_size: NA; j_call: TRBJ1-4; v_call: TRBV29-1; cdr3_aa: CSVEGATNEKLFF; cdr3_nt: TGCAGCGTTGAGGGGGCAACTAATGAAAAACTGTTTTTT
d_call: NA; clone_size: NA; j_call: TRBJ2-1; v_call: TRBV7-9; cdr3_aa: CASSTGPTNEQFF; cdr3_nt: TGTGCCAGCAGCACGGGACCGACTAATGAGCAGTTCTTC
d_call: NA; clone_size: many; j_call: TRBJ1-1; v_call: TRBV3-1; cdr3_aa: CASSQGGRTEAFF; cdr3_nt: TGTGCCAGCAGCCAAGGAGGGCGCACTGAAGCTTTCTTT
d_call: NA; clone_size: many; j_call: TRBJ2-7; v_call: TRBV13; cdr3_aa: CASSSREVRGSYEQYF; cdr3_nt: TGTGCCAGCAGCTCCCGTGAGGTCAGGGGCTCCTACGAGCAGTACTTC
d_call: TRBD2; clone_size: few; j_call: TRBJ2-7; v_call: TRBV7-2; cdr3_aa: CASSPRGGWDEQYF; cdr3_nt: TGTGCCAGCAGCCCGCGGGGGGGGTGGGACGAGCAGTACTTC
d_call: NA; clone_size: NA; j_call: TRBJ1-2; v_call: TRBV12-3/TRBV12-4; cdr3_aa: CASSPTLTGYTF; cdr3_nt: TGTGCCAGCAGTCCTACCTTAACTGGCTACACCTTC
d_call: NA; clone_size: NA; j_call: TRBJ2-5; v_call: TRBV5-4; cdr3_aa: CASLSFDRQETQYF; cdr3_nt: TGTGCCAGCCTTTCGTTTGACAGACAAGAGACCCAGTACTTC
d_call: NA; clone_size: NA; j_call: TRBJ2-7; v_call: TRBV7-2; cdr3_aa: CAWSAGSLYEQYF; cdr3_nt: TGTGCCTGGAGTGCGGGGTCGCTCTACGAGCAGTACTTC
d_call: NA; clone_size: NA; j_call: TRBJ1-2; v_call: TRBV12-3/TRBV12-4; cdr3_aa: CASSFGGHGNTF; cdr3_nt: TGTGCCAGCAGTTTCGGGGGGCATGGAAACACCTTC
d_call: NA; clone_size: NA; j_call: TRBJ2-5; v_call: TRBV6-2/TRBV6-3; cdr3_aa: CASSTTSIGETQYF; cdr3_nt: TGTGCCAGCAGTACTACTAGCATAGGGGAGACCCAGTACTTC
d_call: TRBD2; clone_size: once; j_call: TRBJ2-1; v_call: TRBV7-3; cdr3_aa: CASSLGLAVYNEQFF; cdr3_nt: TGTGCCAGCAGCTTGGGACTAGCGGTCTACAATGAGCAGTTCTTC
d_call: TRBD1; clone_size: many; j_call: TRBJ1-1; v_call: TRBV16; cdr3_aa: CASKPSTGGTEAFF; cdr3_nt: TGTGCCAGCAAGCCGTCTACAGGGGGCACTGAAGCTTTCTTT
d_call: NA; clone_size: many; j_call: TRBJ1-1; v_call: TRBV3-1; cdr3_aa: CASSHSNTEAFF; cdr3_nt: TGTGCCAGCAGCCATTCGAACACTGAAGCTTTCTTT
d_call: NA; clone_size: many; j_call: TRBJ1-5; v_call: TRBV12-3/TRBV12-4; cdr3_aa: CASALAGEFEPQHF; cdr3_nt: TGTGCCAGCGCCTTGGCGGGGGAGTTCGAGCCCCAGCATTTT
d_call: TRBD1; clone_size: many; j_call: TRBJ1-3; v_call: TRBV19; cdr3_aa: CASSPGTAGNTIYF; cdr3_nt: TGTGCCAGCAGCCCGGGGACAGCGGGAAACACCATATATTTT
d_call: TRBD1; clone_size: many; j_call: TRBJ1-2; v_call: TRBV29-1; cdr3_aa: CSVVEGAGYGYTF; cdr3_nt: TGCAGCGTTGTCGAGGGGGCCGGCTATGGCTACACCTTC
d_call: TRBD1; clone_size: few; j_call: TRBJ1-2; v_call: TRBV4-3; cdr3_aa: CASSQDWQGGYGYTF; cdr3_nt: TGCGCCAGCAGCCAAGACTGGCAGGGGGGCTATGGCTACACCTTC
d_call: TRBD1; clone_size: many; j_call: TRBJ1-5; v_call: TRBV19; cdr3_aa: CASSMGDRPGNQPQHF; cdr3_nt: TGTGCCAGTAGTATGGGGGACAGGCCTGGCAATCAGCCCCAGCATTTT
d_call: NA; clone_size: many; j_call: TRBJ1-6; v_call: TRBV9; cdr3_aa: CASSPRGVGSPLHF; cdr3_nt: TGTGCCAGCAGCCCCCGTGGGGTTGGGTCACCCCTCCACTTT